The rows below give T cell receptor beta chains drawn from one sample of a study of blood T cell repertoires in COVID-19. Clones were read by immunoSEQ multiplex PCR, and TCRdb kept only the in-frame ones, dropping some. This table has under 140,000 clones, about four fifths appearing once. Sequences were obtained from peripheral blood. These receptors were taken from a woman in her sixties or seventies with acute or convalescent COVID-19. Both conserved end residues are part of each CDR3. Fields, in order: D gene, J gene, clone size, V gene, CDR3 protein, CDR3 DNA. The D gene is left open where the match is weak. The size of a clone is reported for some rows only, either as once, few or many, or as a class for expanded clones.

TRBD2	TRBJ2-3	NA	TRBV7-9	CASSSGLAGFTDTQYF	TGTGCCAGCAGCTCAGGACTAGCGGGATTCACAGATACGCAGTATTTT
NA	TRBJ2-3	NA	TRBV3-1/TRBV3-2	CASSPKVDFSSTDTQYF	TGTGCCAGCAGCCCAAAGGTGGACTTCTCTAGCACAGATACGCAGTATTTT
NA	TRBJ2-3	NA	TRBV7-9	CASSPKGGFSTDTQYF	TGTGCCAGCAGCCCGAAGGGAGGATTTAGCACAGATACGCAGTATTTT
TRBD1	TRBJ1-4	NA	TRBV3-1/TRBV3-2	CASSLRDRRLFF	TGTGCCAGCAGCCTCCGGGACAGGAGGCTGTTTTTT
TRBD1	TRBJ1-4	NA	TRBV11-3	CASSLQRGRNEKLFF	TGTGCCAGCAGCTTACAAAGGGGGCGTAATGAAAAACTGTTTTTT
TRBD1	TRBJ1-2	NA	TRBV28	CASSLSARGRYGYTF	TGTGCCAGCAGCCTCTCGGCCAGGGGGAGGTATGGCTACACCTTC
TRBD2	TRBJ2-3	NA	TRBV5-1	CASSSPSGGLYTQYF	TGCGCCAGCAGCTCCCCGAGCGGGGGGCTGTATACGCAGTATTTT
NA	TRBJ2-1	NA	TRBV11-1	CASSPQNNEQFF	TGTGCCAGCAGCCCCCAAAACAATGAGCAGTTCTTC
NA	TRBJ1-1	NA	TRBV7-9	CASSLVQNTEAFF	TGTGCCAGCAGCTTAGTACAGAACACTGAAGCTTTCTTT
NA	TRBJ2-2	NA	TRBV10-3	CAISLSGVGTGELFF	TGTGCCATCAGCCTATCAGGGGTCGGCACCGGGGAGCTGTTTTTT
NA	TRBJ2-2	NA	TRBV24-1	CATKGQGNTGELFF	TGTGCCACCAAAGGTCAGGGAAACACCGGGGAGCTGTTTTTT
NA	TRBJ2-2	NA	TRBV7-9	CASSLTREGAGELFF	TGTGCCAGCAGCTTAACCAGGGAAGGGGCCGGGGAGCTGTTTTTT
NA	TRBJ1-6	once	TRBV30	CAWSPPTGFDNSPLHF	TGTGCCTGGTCCCCCCCGACAGGTTTTGATAATTCACCCCTCCACTTT
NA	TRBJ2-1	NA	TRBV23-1	CASSQLDTQVIYNEQFF	TGCGCCAGCAGTCAATTAGACACACAAGTTATCTACAATGAGCAGTTCTTC
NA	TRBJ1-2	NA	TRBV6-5	CAGRAATYGYTF	TGTGCCGGGAGGGCAGCGACCTATGGCTACACCTTC
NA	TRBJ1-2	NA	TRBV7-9	CASSPPPGAHGYTF	TGTGCCAGCAGCCCCCCCCCAGGGGCCCATGGCTACACCTTC
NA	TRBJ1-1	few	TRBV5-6	CASRPQGNTEAFF	TGTGCCAGCAGGCCACAGGGCAACACTGAAGCTTTCTTT
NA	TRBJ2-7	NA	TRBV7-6	CASSLEFFFAEGGEQYF	TGTGCCAGCAGCTTAGAGTTTTTTTTTGCCGAGGGAGGCGAGCAGTACTTC
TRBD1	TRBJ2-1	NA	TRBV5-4	CASSSTGERYNEQFF	TGTGCCAGCAGCTCAACAGGGGAGAGATACAATGAGCAGTTCTTC
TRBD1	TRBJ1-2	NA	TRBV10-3	CAISIDRDRGGYTF	TGTGCCATCAGTATCGACCGGGACAGGGGAGGCTACACCTTC
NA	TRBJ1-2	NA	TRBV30	CAWTPQAYGYTF	TGTGCCTGGACCCCGCAGGCCTATGGCTACACCTTC
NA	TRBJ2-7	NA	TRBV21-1	CASSVGQGLYEQYF	TGTGCCAGCTCTGTCGGACAGGGGCTTTACGAGCAGTACTTC
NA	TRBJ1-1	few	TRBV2	CASGPRGDTEAFF	TGTGCCAGCGGCCCCAGGGGAGACACTGAAGCTTTCTTT
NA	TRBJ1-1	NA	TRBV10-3	CAISESAGQPRAFF	TGTGCCATCAGTGAGTCGGCGGGGCAGCCCAGAGCTTTCTTT
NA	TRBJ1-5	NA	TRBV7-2	CASSLGTVDQPQHF	TGTGCCAGCAGCTTAGGGACAGTTGATCAGCCCCAGCATTTT
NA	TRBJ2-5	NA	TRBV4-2	CASSQAGLLGTQYF	TGTGCCAGCAGCCAAGCCGGTCTCCTTGGGACCCAGTACTTC
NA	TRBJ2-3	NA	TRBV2	CASSEQASSTDTQYF	TGTGCCAGCAGTGAACAGGCCTCTAGCACAGATACGCAGTATTTT
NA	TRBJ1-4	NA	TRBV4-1	CASSTGQITNEKLFF	TGCGCCAGCAGCACAGGACAGATTACAAATGAAAAACTGTTTTTT
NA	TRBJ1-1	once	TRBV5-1	CASSLARGVTEAFF	TGCGCCAGCAGCTTGGCCAGGGGCGTCACTGAAGCTTTCTTT
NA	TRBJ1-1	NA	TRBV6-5	CASRGLSTEAFF	TGTGCCAGCAGGGGACTTTCCACTGAAGCTTTCTTT
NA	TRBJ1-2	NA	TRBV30	CAWSVGGAAGYTF	TGTGCCTGGAGTGTAGGGGGGGCGGCTGGCTACACCTTC
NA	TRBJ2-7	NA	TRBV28	CASSLWDTSYEQYF	TGTGCCAGCAGTTTATGGGACACCTCCTACGAGCAGTACTTC
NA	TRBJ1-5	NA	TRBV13	CASSLSNQPQHF	TGTGCCAGCAGTCTGAGTAATCAGCCCCAGCATTTT
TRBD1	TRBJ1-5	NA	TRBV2	CASSTQGGSNQPQHF	TGTGCCAGCAGTACCCAGGGGGGAAGCAATCAGCCCCAGCATTTT
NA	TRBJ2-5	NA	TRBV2	CASSDFKAGQETQYF	TGTGCCAGCAGTGATTTTAAAGCAGGCCAAGAGACCCAGTACTTC
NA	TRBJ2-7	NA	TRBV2	CASMPYQAPTYEQYF	TGTGCCAGCATGCCCTACCAGGCCCCCACCTACGAGCAGTACTTC
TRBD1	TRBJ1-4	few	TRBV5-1	CASSGSGGANEKLFF	TGCGCCAGCAGCGGGTCAGGGGGTGCTAATGAAAAACTGTTTTTT
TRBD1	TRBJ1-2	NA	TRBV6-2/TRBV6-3	CASSTGGSFRGYTF	TGTGCCAGCAGTACAGGGGGCAGTTTTCGTGGCTACACCTTC
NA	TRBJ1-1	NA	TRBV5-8	CASSLGTRGWNTEAFF	TGTGCCAGCAGCTTAGGCACGCGGGGCTGGAACACTGAAGCTTTCTTT
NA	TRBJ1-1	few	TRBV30	CAWDRGGGSTEAFF	TGTGCCTGGGACCGTGGGGGCGGGAGCACTGAAGCTTTCTTT
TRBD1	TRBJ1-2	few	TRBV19	CASSIVWTGDYTF	TGTGCCAGTAGTATAGTGTGGACAGGGGACTACACCTTC
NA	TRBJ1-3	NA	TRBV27	CASSLYAGSGNTIYF	TGTGCCAGCAGTTTATATGCAGGCTCTGGAAACACCATATATTTT
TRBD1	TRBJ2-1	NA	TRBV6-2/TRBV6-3	CASSWGSGQGSSYNEQFF	TGTGCCAGCAGCTGGGGGTCGGGACAGGGGAGCTCCTACAATGAGCAGTTCTTC
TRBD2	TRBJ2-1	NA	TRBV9	CASSDLTSGGGNEQFF	TGTGCCAGCAGCGATTTGACTAGCGGGGGAGGGAATGAGCAGTTCTTC
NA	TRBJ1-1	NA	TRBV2	CASTLQEAGTEAFF	TGTGCCAGCACATTGCAAGAGGCAGGGACTGAAGCTTTCTTT
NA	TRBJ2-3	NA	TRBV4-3	CASRGSPTDTQYF	TGCGCCAGCAGGGGCTCCCCCACAGATACGCAGTATTTT
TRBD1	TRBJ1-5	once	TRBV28	CASSSTGGSQPQHF	TGTGCCAGCAGTTCGACAGGGGGGAGTCAGCCCCAGCATTTT
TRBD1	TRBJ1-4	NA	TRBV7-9	CASSRNRGGNEKLFF	TGTGCCAGCAGCCGAAACAGGGGCGGGAATGAAAAACTGTTTTTT
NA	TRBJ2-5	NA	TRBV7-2	CASSGQTRSGETQYF	TGTGCCAGCAGCGGTCAGACCAGATCCGGGGAGACCCAGTACTTC
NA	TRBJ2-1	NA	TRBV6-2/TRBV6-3	CASSYPRGGRAHYNEQFF	TGTGCCAGCAGTTACCCCCGGGGTGGGAGAGCCCATTACAATGAGCAGTTCTTC
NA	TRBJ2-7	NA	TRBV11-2	CASSSVRGNYEQYF	TGTGCCAGCAGCTCGGTTAGGGGGAACTACGAGCAGTACTTC
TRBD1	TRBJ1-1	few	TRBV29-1	CSADGTAMNTEAFF	TGCAGCGCCGACGGGACAGCGATGAACACTGAAGCTTTCTTT
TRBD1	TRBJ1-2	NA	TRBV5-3	CARSPGQLNGYTF	TGTGCCAGAAGTCCGGGACAGCTAAACGGCTACACCTTC
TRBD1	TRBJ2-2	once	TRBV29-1	CSVDITGVGGELFF	TGCAGCGTTGATATTACAGGGGTAGGCGGGGAGCTGTTTTTT
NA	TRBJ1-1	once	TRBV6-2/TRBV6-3	CASSYSPGNTEAFF	TGTGCCAGCAGTTACTCCCCGGGAAACACTGAAGCTTTCTTT
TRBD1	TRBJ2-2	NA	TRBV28	CASFQGARLAGELFF	TGTGCCAGCTTTCAGGGGGCCCGTCTCGCCGGGGAGCTGTTTTTT